This T cell receptor (beta chain) was sequenced for a study of CD8+ T cells in alopecia areata. The ends were cut back, 7 bases at V and 16 bases at J, with 23 bases in the middle. There are 13 residues in the CDR3. Germline V gene lookup returns CDR1 SEHNR and CDR2 FQNEAQ (reference sequence). RNA was isolated and reverse transcribed to cDNA, the sequencing template. Data came from immunoSEQ multiplex PCR; TCRdb stores just in-frame clones and leaves some out. The sample shows 180,000 or so clones, roughly 66% of them seen only once. Comments on this clone: Its cognate antigen is unknown.

Study-wide results and caveats: Although TCR sharing was seen in mice, sharing across patients was less clear, possibly for HLA-related reasons.

The receptor's source is a human donor with alopecia areata. This material consisted of CD8+ T cells sorted from blood, taken at week 0. V and J are TRBV7-9 and TRBJ2-4, with a weak D call TRBD2 (6 bases). CDR3 residues: CASTRARDSRLYF. DNA for the CDR3: TGTGCCAGCACGCGTGCTAGGGACTCCCGCTTATACTTC.